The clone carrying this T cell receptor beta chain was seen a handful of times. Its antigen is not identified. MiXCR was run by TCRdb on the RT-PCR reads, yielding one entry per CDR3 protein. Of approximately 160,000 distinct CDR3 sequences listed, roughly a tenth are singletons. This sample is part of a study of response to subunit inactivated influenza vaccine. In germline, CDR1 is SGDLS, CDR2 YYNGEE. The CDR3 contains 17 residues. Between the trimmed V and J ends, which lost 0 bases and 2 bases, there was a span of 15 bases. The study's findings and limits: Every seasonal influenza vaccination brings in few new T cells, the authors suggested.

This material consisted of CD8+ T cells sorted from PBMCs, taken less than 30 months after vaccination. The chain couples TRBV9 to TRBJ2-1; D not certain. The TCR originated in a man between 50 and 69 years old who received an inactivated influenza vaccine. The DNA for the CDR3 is TGTGCCAGCAGCGTAGACGGGCCGTACGGCCCCTACAATGAGCAGTTCTTC. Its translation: CASSVDGPYGPYNEQFF.